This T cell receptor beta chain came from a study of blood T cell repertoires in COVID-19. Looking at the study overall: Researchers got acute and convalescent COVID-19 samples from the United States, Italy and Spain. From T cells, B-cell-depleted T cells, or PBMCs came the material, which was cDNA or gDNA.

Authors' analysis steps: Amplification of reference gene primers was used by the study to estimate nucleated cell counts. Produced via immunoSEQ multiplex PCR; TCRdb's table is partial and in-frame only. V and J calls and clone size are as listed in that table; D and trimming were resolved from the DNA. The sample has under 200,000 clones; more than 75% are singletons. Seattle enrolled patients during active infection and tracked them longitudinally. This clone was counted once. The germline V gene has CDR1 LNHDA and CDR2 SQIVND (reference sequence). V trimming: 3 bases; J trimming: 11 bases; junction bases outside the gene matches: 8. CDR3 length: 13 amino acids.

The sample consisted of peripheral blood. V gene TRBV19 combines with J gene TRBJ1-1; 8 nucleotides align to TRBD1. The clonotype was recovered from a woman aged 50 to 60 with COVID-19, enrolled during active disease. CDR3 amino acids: CASSIGQGAMAFF. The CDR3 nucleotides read TGTGCCAGTAGTATTGGGCAGGGGGCCATGGCTTTCTTT.